This T cell receptor (beta chain) was documented in a study of cytomegalovirus exposure and HLA in healthy donors. Regarding donors, all were healthy bone marrow donors. Trimming took 5 bases from V and 4 from J; bases not matched to a gene: 3. Germline V CDR1 and CDR2: SEHNR, FQNEAQ (reference sequence). The CDR3 is 13 residues long. Vbeta (60) and Jbeta (13) primers were used in the PCR. This table comes from immunoSEQ multiplex PCR, and its TCRdb copy is limited to in-frame clones, with some not included. Of about 130,000 clones in the sample, approximately 80% were seen once. Worth noting for this clone: Its antigen is not identified.

Study-wide findings and caveats: Cytomegalovirus association was listed for about 170 TCR beta chains.

This TCR derives from a man aged 50 or older in good health and CMV-seronegative. The chain combines TRBV7-9 with TRBJ2-3, with 7 bases matching TRBD1. The sample consisted of PBMCs. The CDR3 sequence: CASSKGGADTQYF. The DNA of the CDR3 is TGTGCCAGCAGCAAAGGGGGCGCAGATACGCAGTATTTT.